This T cell receptor (beta chain) was profiled in a study of metastatic and nonmetastatic thyroid tumors (TCRdb year 2020). Notes on the research overall: Repertoires from peripheral blood and from tumor or nodule tissue samples of malignant and benign thyroid patients were compared. Overall study results and their limits: In both blood and tumor samples, TCR beta diversity was reported to be significantly higher in malignant tumors than in benign nodules.

This clone occurred many times. The antigen it recognizes is unknown. Per-base quality was not reported, and no clone a single base away is much larger than it. None of the patients had been given any treatment before thyroid surgery. Using T-cell receptor beta sequencing, the study looked back at clinical samples from patients collected from the early 2010s to the late 2010s. Libraries came from PCR. Reads for this sample came from an Illumina HiSeq 4000. High-throughput sequencing was used to profile the TCR beta-chain CDR3 region of each patient. As for the authors' bioinformatics: A classifier to discriminate distant-metastatic papillary thyroid cancer patients was built from CDR3 differences across clinicopathological groups. The Shannon index was used to assess repertoire diversity, and the Morisita-Horn index was used to assess tumor-blood repertoire similarity. TCRdb reworked the public reads: Q25 trimming with fastp, MiXCR clone assembly, productive beta chains retained. These V and J calls originate from TCRdb's pipeline instead of the authors' own analysis. The sample table holds over 35,000 clones, of which about 13% were seen once. Together, the top ten hold 8% to 10% of the sample.

Trimming removed 0 bases from V and 0 bases from J, leaving 10 bases between the germline ends. The CDR3 numbers 16 residues from cysteine through phenylalanine. Left in the record is the CDR3 DNA by itself, 48 bases read in frame from the first base. The CDR1 and CDR2 encoded by the germline V gene are SGHRS and YFSETQ. Here the chain combines TRBV5-1 and TRBJ2-1, with TRBD1 perhaps the D gene, on 6 matching bases. The origin of this receptor is a female donor with papillary thyroid cancer or a benign thyroid nodule (not recorded which). Some clones in this sample may be carry-over from other donors' samples. The sample was blood. The bases are TGCGCCAGCAGCTTGGCCCTGGGGGCCTCCTACAATGAGCAGTTCTTC. Its amino acids are CASSLALGASYNEQFF.